This T cell receptor beta chain was recorded in a study of blood T cell repertoires in COVID-19. Looking at the study overall: Acute-phase and convalescent COVID-19 samples originated in the United States, Italy and Spain.

Those enrolled in Seattle joined during active infection and were followed longitudinally afterward. Sequencing used immunoSEQ multiplex PCR; TCRdb keeps in-frame clones, though not all of them. The sample lists 50,000 to 65,000 clones; around 77% were seen once. The CDR3 length is 14 residues. The chain carries TRBV21-1 and TRBJ2-7; the table's D call of TRBD2 was not tested on the DNA. TRBV21-1 is listed as a pseudogene. The sample consisted of peripheral blood. The clonotype was recovered from a woman in her seventies with COVID-19, enrolled during active disease. The CDR3 nucleotides read TGTGCCAGCAGCACCCTACTCACCGGGAGCGAGCAGTACGTC. Its translation: CASSTLLTGSEQYV.